This T cell receptor beta chain was recovered during a study of cytomegalovirus exposure and HLA in healthy donors. Primers: 60 Vbeta forward and 13 Jbeta reverse. Here immunoSEQ multiplex PCR was the method, and the copy in TCRdb shows in-frame clones only, minus some. The sample yields fewer than 70,000 clones, around 80% seen once. Material for sequencing was PBMCs. The clonotype comes from a woman aged 40 to 50 in good health and CMV-seronegative.

The DNA of the CDR3 is TGTGCCAGTAGTCTGGGACTGACCTACGAGCAGTACTTC. Protein product: CASSLGLTYEQYF. The chain joins TRBV19 to TRBJ2-7; a possible D gene is TRBD2 (6 bases). Germline CDR1 is LNHDA and CDR2 is SQIVND (reference sequence). The V and J ends lost 5 bases and 2 bases respectively, with 10 bases between them. The CDR3 totals 13 residues.